This T cell receptor beta chain was found in a study of Graves' ophthalmopathy and Graves' hyperthyroidism. A word on this clonotype: A much larger clone differs from this one at a single base, so this may be a read error.

This CDR3 has 14 amino acids. Germline CDR1 reads MNHNS; CDR2 reads SASEGT. CDR3 regions of TCR beta were amplified from RNA transcripts. The first-round RT-PCR employed HTBI primers together with the Qiagen OneStep RT-PCR kit. A multiplex PCR was then performed as the second round. TCRdb re-analysed the multiplex PCR reads in MiXCR, keeping a single row per CDR3 protein. The sample lists hundreds of thousands of distinct CDR3 sequences; roughly 20% were seen once. Recruitment covered hyperthyroidism patients aged 18 to 65 whose new diagnosis was of under 2 months' duration. The receptor comes from a woman aged 18-30 years with stable Graves' hyperthyroidism. Sequenced material: peripheral blood. The chain has TRBV6-1 and TRBJ2-5; no firm D call. The CDR3 spells CASSEGPVSEIQYF. The CDR3, as DNA: TGTGCCAGCAGTGAAGGGCCTGTCTCAGAGATCCAGTACTTC.